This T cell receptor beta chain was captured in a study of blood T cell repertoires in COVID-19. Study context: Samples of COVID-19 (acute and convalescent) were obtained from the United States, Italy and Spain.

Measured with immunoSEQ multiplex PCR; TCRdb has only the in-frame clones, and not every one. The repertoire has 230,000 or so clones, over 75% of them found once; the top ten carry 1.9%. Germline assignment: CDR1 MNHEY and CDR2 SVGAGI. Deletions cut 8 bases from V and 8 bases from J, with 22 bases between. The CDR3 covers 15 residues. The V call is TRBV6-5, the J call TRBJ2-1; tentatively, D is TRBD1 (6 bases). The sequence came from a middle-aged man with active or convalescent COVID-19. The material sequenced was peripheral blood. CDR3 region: CASGDTGTTRDEQFF. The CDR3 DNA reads TGTGCCAGCGGAGATACAGGGACGACCCGCGATGAGCAGTTCTTC.